This T cell receptor beta chain was recorded in a study of regulatory T cells in long-lasting Graves disease. Libraries of TCR beta came from iRepertoire HTBI primers plus Arm-PCR of CDR3 regions. TCRdb reanalysed the multiplex PCR reads using MiXCR and keeps one entry per CDR3 protein. The table records over 350,000 distinct CDR3 sequences, less than 25% of them present only once. Regarding time point: persistent/refractory GD, antithyroid drugs over 5 years with positive TRAb. Extracted RNA from PBMCs served as the source of the TCR library. American Thyroid Association guidelines defined how Graves' disease was diagnosed. Approximately 8.2-milliliter peripheral blood samples went into EDTA tubes. The table lists this clonotype with a few counts. What it recognizes is unknown. Findings and caveats of the study: Investigators studied peripheral blood only, not thyroid tissue.

The sample was peripheral blood mononuclear cells (PBMCs), taken when the disease was refractory, from a patient treated with antithyroid drugs. The clonotype originates from a female donor with Graves disease.

The CDR3 coding sequence is TGTGCCAGTAGACCTCAGGGAAACCTGGAAAAACTGTTTTTT. Encoded protein: CASRPQGNLEKLFF. The J gene is TRBJ1-4, the V gene TRBV19; D may be TRBD1 (5 bases). Germline V lookup: CDR1 LNHDA, CDR2 SQIVND (reference sequence). The CDR3 contains 14 residues. Trimming removed 6 bases from V and 8 bases from J, with 16 bases in between.